This T cell receptor beta chain is from a study of regulatory dendritic cells for organ transplantation. The repertoire was sequenced with immunoSEQ multiplex PCR; TCRdb's copy has only in-frame clones and lacks some. The profile shows about 34,000 clones, about 88% of them singletons. Between the trimmed V and J ends, which lost 4 bases and 2 bases, there was a span of 16 bases. The CDR3 runs 16 residues. CDR1 is WNHNN, CDR2 SYGVQD, per germline (reference sequence). The receptor was isolated from a human donor in good health. The chain has TRBV10-1 and TRBJ2-3; D ambiguous. The sequenced material came from naive CD4+ T cells from blood. Stated subset: CD45RA+ naive T cells. CDR3: CASSVWADVVTDTQYF. The CDR3 region has the DNA TGCGCCAGCAGTGTGTGGGCAGACGTGGTCACAGATACGCAGTATTTT.